The rows below give T cell receptor beta chains drawn from one sample of a study of blood T cell repertoires in COVID-19. TCRdb's copy holds only in-frame clones and misses some; the assay was immunoSEQ multiplex PCR. The data contain 150,000 or so clones, roughly 89% of them singletons. The sample comprised PBMCs or T cells enriched from blood (not recorded which). The receptors derive from a woman aged 50 to 65 who had been exposed to COVID-19. The CDR3 runs from the conserved cysteine through the conserved F or W. The D gene is left open where the match is weak. Clone size is given for some rows only: seen once, a few or many times, or a class if the clone is expanded.

D: TRBD2; V: TRBV19; J: TRBJ2-5; size: .; DNA: TGTGCCAGTAGTCCTACTAGCGGGAAAGAGACCCAGTACTTC; CDR3: CASSPTSGKETQYF
D: .; V: TRBV10-3; J: TRBJ2-1; size: once; DNA: TGTGCCATCAGTGAGTCGCCCCACTTAAGCTCCTACAATGAGCAGTTCTTC; CDR3: CAISESPHLSSYNEQFF
D: TRBD2; V: TRBV19; J: TRBJ2-3; size: .; DNA: TGTGCCAGTTCCCCCGCGGGGGGTACAGATACGCAGTATTTT; CDR3: CASSPAGGTDTQYF
D: .; V: TRBV11-2; J: TRBJ1-1; size: .; DNA: TGTGCCAGCAGCTGGACAAGGGGAAACACTGAAGCTTTCTTT; CDR3: CASSWTRGNTEAFF
D: .; V: TRBV5-6; J: TRBJ1-1; size: few; DNA: TGTGCCAGCAGCCCGGTCCAGCGGGGCACTGAAGCTTTCTTT; CDR3: CASSPVQRGTEAFF
D: .; V: TRBV30; J: TRBJ1-2; size: once; DNA: TGTGCCTGGACCAACTTTTATGGCTACACCTTC; CDR3: CAWTNFYGYTF
D: TRBD2; V: TRBV5-6; J: TRBJ2-5; size: .; DNA: TGTGCCAGCAGCTTCGGACTAGACCAAGAGACCCAGTACTTC; CDR3: CASSFGLDQETQYF
D: .; V: TRBV2; J: TRBJ2-2; size: .; DNA: TGTGCCAGCAGTGAAACTAGTACAGTTACCGGGGAGCTGTTTTTT; CDR3: CASSETSTVTGELFF
D: TRBD2; V: TRBV29-1; J: TRBJ2-1; size: few; DNA: TGCAGCGTTGAGCCCTTAGGCGGGGGGGGCGATGAGCAGTTCTTC; CDR3: CSVEPLGGGGDEQFF
D: TRBD1; V: TRBV11-2; J: TRBJ1-6; size: once; DNA: TGTGCCAGCAGCTTAGTCCCGGGACAGGGCCCCTATAATTCACCCCTCCACTTT; CDR3: CASSLVPGQGPYNSPLHF
D: .; V: TRBV5-1; J: TRBJ2-7; size: .; DNA: TGCGCCAGCAGCGGACTCTACGAGCAGTACTTC; CDR3: CASSGLYEQYF
D: .; V: TRBV3-1/TRBV3-2; J: TRBJ2-3; size: .; DNA: TGTGCCAGCAGCCCCGGTACGTGGAGCGGCACAGATACGCAGTATTTT; CDR3: CASSPGTWSGTDTQYF
D: TRBD2; V: TRBV7-9; J: TRBJ2-1; size: .; DNA: TGTGCCAGCAGCTCCCGCTCGGGAGGGCCCCATGAGCAGTTCTTC; CDR3: CASSSRSGGPHEQFF
D: .; V: TRBV4-3; J: TRBJ1-6; size: .; DNA: TGCGCCAGCAGCCAAGATTGGGCAGAAATTGCACCCCTCCACTTT; CDR3: CASSQDWAEIAPLHF
D: .; V: TRBV2; J: TRBJ1-6; size: .; DNA: TGTGCCAGCACAGGACAGAGGAATTCACCCCTCCACTTT; CDR3: CASTGQRNSPLHF
D: .; V: TRBV9; J: TRBJ1-6; size: .; DNA: TGTGCCAGCAGCGACGCAGGGGCCTCACCCCTCCACTTT; CDR3: CASSDAGASPLHF
D: .; V: TRBV27; J: TRBJ2-7; size: .; DNA: TGTGCCAGCAGTCCTTTGGACAGAAAGTTCATTCCCTACGAGCAGTACTTC; CDR3: CASSPLDRKFIPYEQYF
D: TRBD1; V: TRBV6-2/TRBV6-3; J: TRBJ1-4; size: .; DNA: TGTGCCAGCAGCCCCGCCGGGACAGCGCAAGAAAAACTGTTTTTT; CDR3: CASSPAGTAQEKLFF
D: .; V: TRBV6-2/TRBV6-3; J: TRBJ1-1; size: .; DNA: TGTGCCAGCAGTTTGGGCAGGGGGAACACTGAAGCTTTCTTT; CDR3: CASSLGRGNTEAFF
D: .; V: TRBV6-4; J: TRBJ2-2; size: .; DNA: TGTGCCAGCAGTAGCGGGAACACCGGGGAGCTGTTTTTT; CDR3: CASSSGNTGELFF
D: TRBD2; V: TRBV29-1; J: TRBJ2-7; size: .; DNA: TGCAGCGTTGAAGTTTTAGGACTAGCGGACTCCTACGAGCAGTACTTC; CDR3: CSVEVLGLADSYEQYF
D: TRBD1; V: TRBV10-3; J: TRBJ2-7; size: .; DNA: TGTGCCATCAGTACCTCCTCCGGGACAGGTTCCTACGAGCAGTACTTC; CDR3: CAISTSSGTGSYEQYF
D: TRBD1; V: TRBV15; J: TRBJ1-1; size: .; DNA: TGTGCCACCAGCAGAGACCCCGCGACAGGGGGGGGTGGAAACACTGAAGCTTTCTTT; CDR3: CATSRDPATGGGGNTEAFF
D: .; V: TRBV7-2; J: TRBJ2-7; size: .; DNA: TGTGCCAGCAGCCCTGCAGGGTTTTTGAGCGAGCAGTACTTC; CDR3: CASSPAGFLSEQYF
D: .; V: TRBV12-5; J: TRBJ1-2; size: .; DNA: TGTGCTAGTGCCGGTCGCAGCGGAAGCTATGGCTACACCTTC; CDR3: CASAGRSGSYGYTF
D: TRBD1; V: TRBV5-1; J: TRBJ1-2; size: once; DNA: TGCGCCAGCAGCTTGGCCTCGAGGCAGGGGGATGGCTACACCTTC; CDR3: CASSLASRQGDGYTF
D: .; V: TRBV7-8; J: TRBJ2-1; size: .; DNA: TGTGCCAGCAGCTTAGGACCAGGGTTTCACTACAATGAGCAGTTCTTC; CDR3: CASSLGPGFHYNEQFF
D: .; V: TRBV5-4; J: TRBJ1-2; size: .; DNA: TGTGCCAGCAGCTTGGTGGGGCCTCCTAACTATGGCTACACCTTC; CDR3: CASSLVGPPNYGYTF
D: TRBD2; V: TRBV19; J: TRBJ2-7; size: .; DNA: TGTGCCAGTAGTTTAGGGACTAGCTTGGACGAGCAGTACTTC; CDR3: CASSLGTSLDEQYF
D: TRBD1; V: TRBV18; J: TRBJ1-1; size: .; DNA: TGTGCCAGCTCACCCGGACAGGGAAGGACTGAAGCTTTCTTT; CDR3: CASSPGQGRTEAFF
D: .; V: TRBV4-3; J: TRBJ2-7; size: .; DNA: TGCGCCAGCAGCCAACAGGGAAGGTCCTACGAGCAGTACTTC; CDR3: CASSQQGRSYEQYF
D: .; V: TRBV5-6; J: TRBJ1-1; size: .; DNA: TGTGCCAGCAACGAGGCGATAAACACTGAAGCTTTCTTT; CDR3: CASNEAINTEAFF
D: TRBD2; V: TRBV15; J: TRBJ2-3; size: .; DNA: TGTGCCACCAGCGGACCAACTAGCGGGGGGGACACAGATACGCAGTATTTT; CDR3: CATSGPTSGGDTDTQYF
D: .; V: TRBV27; J: TRBJ1-3; size: .; DNA: TGTGCCAGCAGTCAAGGGGCTCTCTCTGGAAACACCATATATTTT; CDR3: CASSQGALSGNTIYF
D: TRBD2; V: TRBV11-3; J: TRBJ2-1; size: .; DNA: TGTGCCAGCAGCTTAGGTGGGGGGGGCAATGAGCAGTTCTTC; CDR3: CASSLGGGGNEQFF
D: .; V: TRBV7-6; J: TRBJ1-3; size: .; DNA: TGTGCCAGCAGCCCCCCATACAGCTCCAGAAACACCATATATTTT; CDR3: CASSPPYSSRNTIYF
D: TRBD1; V: TRBV29-1; J: TRBJ1-2; size: .; DNA: TGCAGCGTTGAAGATCCCGACAGGGCCTCTGGCTACACCTTC; CDR3: CSVEDPDRASGYTF
D: TRBD1; V: TRBV10-3; J: TRBJ1-2; size: once; DNA: TGTGCCATCAGTGAGTCGAAGGGACAGGAAATTGGCTACACCTTC; CDR3: CAISESKGQEIGYTF
D: TRBD2; V: TRBV11-2; J: TRBJ2-7; size: .; DNA: TGTGCCAGCAGCCGTAGGGGACTAGCGGGTTACGAGCAGTACTTC; CDR3: CASSRRGLAGYEQYF
D: .; V: TRBV19; J: TRBJ1-5; size: .; DNA: TGTGCCAGTAGTATAGAGGGCGGGTTGGCTGGCCAGCATTTT; CDR3: CASSIEGGLAGQHF
D: .; V: TRBV5-6; J: TRBJ2-1; size: once; DNA: TGTGCCAGCAGCAATCTCCTAGCTTACAATGAGCAGTTCTTC; CDR3: CASSNLLAYNEQFF
D: TRBD2; V: TRBV11-2; J: TRBJ2-5; size: .; DNA: TGTGCCAGCAGCTTAGCGCTAGCGGGATCGCAGTACTTC; CDR3: CASSLALAGSQYF
D: .; V: TRBV21-1; J: TRBJ2-3; size: .; DNA: TGTGCCAGCAGAAGGACAGGGGAAGCAGATACGCAGTATTTT; CDR3: CASRRTGEADTQYF
D: TRBD2; V: TRBV7-2; J: TRBJ2-1; size: .; DNA: TGTGCCAGCAGCTCCCCGGGGGGGCCTGGCTACAATGAGCAGTTCTTC; CDR3: CASSSPGGPGYNEQFF
D: .; V: TRBV30; J: TRBJ1-5; size: .; DNA: TGTGCCTGGAGTGTAGGTGAAGGGGGTCAGCCCCAGCATTTT; CDR3: CAWSVGEGGQPQHF
D: TRBD2; V: TRBV20-1; J: TRBJ2-1; size: .; DNA: TGCAGTGCTAGTAGCTCTGCTAGCGGATCCAATGAGCAGTTCTTC; CDR3: CSASSSASGSNEQFF
D: .; V: TRBV16; J: TRBJ1-2; size: .; DNA: TGTGCCAGCAGCCAAAGGCAGGGCGGCTATGGCTACACCTTC; CDR3: CASSQRQGGYGYTF
D: .; V: TRBV7-3; J: TRBJ2-1; size: .; DNA: TGTGCCAGCAGCTTAAGGGCGGGAAGCTCCTACAATGAGCAGTTCTTC; CDR3: CASSLRAGSSYNEQFF
D: TRBD1; V: TRBV7-2; J: TRBJ2-7; size: .; DNA: TGTGCCAGCAGCCCTAGAGGGACAGGGGGTCTCGAGCAGTACTTC; CDR3: CASSPRGTGGLEQYF
D: TRBD1; V: TRBV3-1/TRBV3-2; J: TRBJ2-1; size: .; DNA: TGTGCCAGCAGCCAAGATCGGGACCCCAGGGTCGAGGGGGCAAGCTCCTACAATGAGCAGTTCTTC; CDR3: CASSQDRDPRVEGASSYNEQFF
D: TRBD2; V: TRBV7-8; J: TRBJ2-1; size: .; DNA: TGTGCCAGCAGCTTTGCGACTAGCGGGAACAATGAGCAGTTCTTC; CDR3: CASSFATSGNNEQFF
D: TRBD2; V: TRBV7-8; J: TRBJ2-7; size: .; DNA: TGTGCCAGCAGCCCGGGGGGGACTAGTTTCTACGAGCAGTACTTC; CDR3: CASSPGGTSFYEQYF
D: .; V: TRBV18; J: TRBJ1-1; size: .; DNA: TGTGCCAGCTCACCTCCGACGCTTCGGGACACTGAAGCTTTCTTT; CDR3: CASSPPTLRDTEAFF
D: .; V: TRBV5-6; J: TRBJ1-3; size: .; DNA: TGTGCCAGCAGCTCGGGAGGTAATGGAAACACCATATATTTT; CDR3: CASSSGGNGNTIYF
D: .; V: TRBV27; J: TRBJ1-1; size: .; DNA: TGTGCCAGCAGAAGTGCAGGGCTGGGAGCTTTCTTT; CDR3: CASRSAGLGAFF
D: .; V: TRBV19; J: TRBJ2-7; size: .; DNA: TGTGCCAGTAGTATCGACAGCCTTCCCTCCTACGAGCAGTACTTC; CDR3: CASSIDSLPSYEQYF
D: .; V: TRBV7-9; J: TRBJ2-7; size: .; DNA: TGTGCCAGCAGCTCCGCGGGATACGAGCAGTACTTC; CDR3: CASSSAGYEQYF
D: TRBD1; V: TRBV11-2; J: TRBJ1-4; size: .; DNA: TGTGCCAGCAGCTTTGCCTCGGGACAGGTGGAAAAACTGTTTTTT; CDR3: CASSFASGQVEKLFF